This T cell receptor beta chain derives from a study of PD-1 blockade in classical Hodgkin lymphoma (dated by TCRdb to the early 2020s). Describing the broader study: Nivolumab dosing was 3 mg/kg intravenously every 2 weeks, continuing until either disease progression or unacceptable toxicity. The study used CyTOF and TCR beta sequencing to define a peripheral blood immune signature of response to PD-1 blockade in classical Hodgkin lymphoma. General study outcomes and caveats: Lower diversity was observed in patients in whom nivolumab was started less than 1 year after ASCT, and these patients were excluded from later analyses so that confounding by immune reconstitution would be avoided. Newly diagnosed patients were reported to have lower baseline TCR diversity than healthy donors, and relapsed/refractory patients were reported to have lower baseline TCR diversity still. Among trial patients, those achieving complete response had baseline diversity similar to that of newly diagnosed patients, while diversity was significantly lower in partial responders and progressors. A significant rise by C4D1 was seen in CD4+ but not CD8+ TCR diversity (p=0.0027 vs p=0.16), with the rise being most apparent in complete responders (p=0.02). The study was restricted to a single clinical trial cohort, and the causes of repertoire differences, possibly disease activity or prior therapy, were left undefined.

The CDR3 covers 14 residues, taking in both the cysteine and the phenylalanine. CDR3 DNA is the only sequence kept; it has 42 bases, read in frame from the first base. The germline V gene gives CDR1 as MNHEY and CDR2 as SVGAGI. V loses 4 bases, J loses 1 base, and the germline ends lie 9 bases apart. About this clone: The antigen it binds to is not known. Base qualities are missing; no much larger clone stands one base away.

This specimen's time point label, per the study, means: cycle 4 day 1 (C4D1), after 6 weeks of nivolumab. Relapse after autologous stem cell transplantation had occurred in all trial patients, and cohorts A, B and C were distinguished by prior brentuximab vedotin exposure. The trial cohort was composed of around 60 patients with relapsed/refractory classical Hodgkin lymphoma, for whom complete response, partial response or progressive disease was recorded as best overall response. Trial patients were treated with single-agent nivolumab in the multi-cohort phase II CheckMate 205 trial. An independent review committee assessed best overall response using the 2007 International Working Group response criteria. Trial PBMCs were obtained immediately prior to nivolumab initiation (C1D1) and on therapy at cycle 2 day 1 and cycle 4 day 1. Peripheral blood was collected in 8 mL Vacutainer Cell Preparation Tubes, from which PBMCs were isolated by centrifugation and then cryopreserved.

The Qiagen DNeasy kit was used to extract genomic DNA both from unsorted PBMCs and from the negatively selected CD4+ and CD8+ fractions. TCR beta CDR3 regions were amplified by immunoSEQ multiplex PCR using primers annealing to V and J segments. Amplification bias was minimized using a synthetic immune receptor repertoire, and residual bias was removed computationally after sequencing. Under the source paper's analysis protocol: Custom Python scripts were used to quantify repertoire diversity as the Shannon entropy index. The unsorted, CD4+ and CD8+ repertoires were each analyzed separately, with the exception of combined analyses, where CD4+ and CD8+ sequences were merged in silico. A clone counted as expanded when the clone's frequency after treatment rose at least 2-fold relative to C1D1, and clones undetected at baseline were given a pseudocount of 0.5. Singleton clones were defined as clones with 0 or 1 copy at C1D1, and non-singleton clones were defined as clones with 2 or more copies. Clones expanded in unsorted samples were annotated as CD4+, CD8+ or unknown by matching protein sequences in sorted samples from the same patient. Wilcoxon tests on paired samples were used to test diversity changes from C1D1 to C4D1. In TCRdb, the immuneACCESS table is reduced to in-frame sequences with V and J assigned. These tables do not hold every clone; where another copy was compared, an unresolved V gene accounts for under half, and the others remain unexplained. That table is the source of V, J and clone size, and D and trimming were worked out from the DNA. This sample has about 90,000 clones in its table, and 90% of those were observed once. The ten largest clonotypes hold approximately 3% of the sample.

The chain is made from TRBV6-5 and TRBJ2-3; matching of 6 bases hints at TRBD2 as the D gene. The clonotype comes from a human donor with classical Hodgkin lymphoma. The sample here was peripheral blood mononuclear cells (PBMCs), taken before the fourth cycle of nivolumab. The DNA sequence is given as TGTGCCAGCAGTTTAAAGCGGGGCACAGATACGCAGTATTTT. It encodes CASSLKRGTDTQYF.